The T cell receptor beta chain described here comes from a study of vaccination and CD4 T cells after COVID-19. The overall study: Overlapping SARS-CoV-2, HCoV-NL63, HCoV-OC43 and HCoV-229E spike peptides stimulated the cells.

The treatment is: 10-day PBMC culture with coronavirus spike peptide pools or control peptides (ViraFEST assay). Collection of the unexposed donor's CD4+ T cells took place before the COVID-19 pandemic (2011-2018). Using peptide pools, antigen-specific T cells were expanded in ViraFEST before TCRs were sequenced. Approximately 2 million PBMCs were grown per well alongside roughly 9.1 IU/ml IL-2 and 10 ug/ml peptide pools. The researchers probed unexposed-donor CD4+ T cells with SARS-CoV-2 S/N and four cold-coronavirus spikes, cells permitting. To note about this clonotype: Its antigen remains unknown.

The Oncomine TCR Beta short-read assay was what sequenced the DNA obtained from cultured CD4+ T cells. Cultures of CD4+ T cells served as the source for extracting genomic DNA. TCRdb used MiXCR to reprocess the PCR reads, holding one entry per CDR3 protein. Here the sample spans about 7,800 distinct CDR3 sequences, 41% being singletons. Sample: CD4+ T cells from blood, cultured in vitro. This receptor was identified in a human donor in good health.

For the CDR3, the DNA is TGCAGTGCTAGAGATTTTGCGGCAGGGGGCTGGTACTATGGCTACACCTTC. Protein sequence: CSARDFAAGGWYYGYTF. V usage is TRBV20-1 and J usage is TRBJ1-2; TRBD1 matches 8 bases. The germline V gene has CDR1 DFQATT and CDR2 SNEGSKA (reference sequence). The CDR3 spans 17 residues. With V trimmed by 0 bases and J by 3 bases, 12 bases remained unmatched.